This T cell receptor beta chain appears in the sequencing data of a study of Ad26.COV2.S vaccination and SARS-CoV-2 variants. Study as a whole: A participant enrolled in the COV1001 Ad26.COV2.S trial arm provided the sample.

In germline, CDR1 is LNHDA, CDR2 SQIVND (reference sequence). The CDR3 is made up of 15 amino acids. The germline V and J ends were trimmed by 2 bases and 3 bases, with 10 bases remaining between them. Treatment noted: 19 received Ad26.COV2.S at low or high dose, single or two shots; several received placebo; per-sample allocation not given. Day 63 after the first vaccine or placebo injection was the time point for sampling. Data came from immunoSEQ multiplex PCR; TCRdb stores just in-frame clones and leaves some out. Among about 350,000 clones listed, about nine tenths were seen once. The chain joins TRBV19 to TRBJ1-4; D call uncertain. This receptor was identified in a person between 18 and 65 years old who received the Ad26.COV2.S COVID-19 vaccine or a placebo. The sequencing here drew on peripheral blood, taken in a trial of Ad26.COV2.S vaccine versus placebo. The CDR3 reads CASSITPGANEKLFF. CDR3 coding DNA: TGTGCCAGTAGTATAACACCAGGAGCTAATGAAAAACTGTTTTTT.